A single sample is the source of the 22 T cell receptor beta chains below, sequenced in a study of beta chain features in type 1 diabetes. The study reverse transcribed the entire isolated RNA, so it sequenced expressed TCRB transcripts. The assay was immunoSEQ multiplex PCR, and TCRdb's table has in-frame clones only and misses some. The sample lists over 150,000 clones; around 8% were seen once. The material sequenced was central memory CD4+ T cells from blood. The receptors here all came from a man aged 18 to 30 in good health.

In its sample, this clone was seen a few times. Other DNA sequences of this sample code for an identical CDR3. The chain uses TRBV7-2 and TRBJ1-1; D remains unclear. The CDR3 length is 12 residues. V shed 1 base and J shed 11 bases, with 11 bases lying between them. Germline V lookup: CDR1 SGHTA, CDR2 FQGNSA. The CDR3 DNA sequence: TGTGCCAGCAGCTTAGGCCGTCGGGAGGCTTTCTTT. Its protein is CASSLGRREAFF. The full variable domain, completed using reference TRBV7-2 and TRBJ1-1, is GAGVSQSPSNKVTEKGKDVELRCDPISGHTALYWYRQSLGQGLEFLIYFQGNSAPDKSGLPSDRFSAERTGGSVSTLTIQRTQQEDSAVYLCASSLGRREAFFGQGTRLTVV.

This clone was counted ten times or more. The J gene is TRBJ1-5, the V gene TRBV18, with a tentative D call TRBD1 (5 bases). Germline CDR1 reads KGHSH; CDR2 reads LQKENI. This CDR3 contains 13 residues. With 6 bases removed from V and 5 bases from J, the gap between germline ends came to 11 bases. The CDR3 loop reads CASSRGDDQPQHF. The DNA for the CDR3 is TGTGCCAGCTCGCGGGGGGACGATCAGCCCCAGCATTTT.

This sequence joins TRBV28 and TRBJ1-6; 7 positions match TRBD1. V gave up 8 bases and J gave up 7 bases; unmatched junction bases: 14. The CDR3 is 16 amino acids. In germline, CDR1 is MDHEN, CDR2 SYDVKM. CDR3 bases: TGTGCCAGCGCCAACCCCACGGGACAGCAAAATTCACCCCTCCACTTT. Protein sequence: CASANPTGQQNSPLHF.

This chain joins TRBV30 and TRBJ2-1; D not certain. This CDR3 is built from 12 residues. The germline gives CDR1 GTSNPN, CDR2 SVGIG (reference sequence). With 1 base removed from V and 10 bases from J, the gap between germline ends came to 11 bases. This chain's CDR3 is CAWSDWASEQFF. CDR3 DNA sequence: TGTGCCTGGAGTGACTGGGCGAGCGAGCAGTTCTTC.

V is TRBV7-9 and J is TRBJ2-7; a possible D gene is TRBD1 (6 bases). The CDR3 sequence is 15 residues long. Germline V gene lookup returns CDR1 SEHNR and CDR2 FQNEAQ (reference sequence). Trimming shortened V by 2 bases and J by 2 bases, and 13 bases separated the two germline ends. The CDR3 DNA reads as TGTGCCAGCAGCTTACATACAGGGATTACCTACGAGCAGTACTTC. The encoded protein is CASSLHTGITYEQYF. Supplemented by reference TRBV7-9 and TRBJ2-7, the full variable domain reads DTGVSQNPRHKITKRGQNVTFRCDPISEHNRLYWYRQTLGQGPEFLTYFQNEAQLEKSRLLSDRFSAERPKGSFSTLEIQRTEQGDSAMYLCASSLHTGITYEQYFGPGTRLTVT.

The chain has TRBV27 and TRBJ1-5; TRBD1 might be the D (5 bases). V was shortened by 2 bases and J by 2 bases, with 7 bases between the two germline ends. From germline, CDR1 is MNHEY and CDR2 SMNVEV (reference sequence). The CDR3 is 14 residues long. The CDR3 DNA follows: TGTGCCAGCAGTTTACTCAGGGGCAATCAGCCCCAGCATTTT. Translating it yields CASSLLRGNQPQHF.

The chain employs TRBV28 and TRBJ1-1; TRBD1 might be the D (6 bases). In germline, CDR1 is MDHEN, CDR2 SYDVKM. V was trimmed by 8 bases and J by 1 base, leaving 14 bases between them. The CDR3 loop spans 14 amino acids. The CDR3 DNA sequence: TGTGCCAGCGCCGACAGGTCATCGAACACTGAAGCTTTCTTT. Protein product: CASADRSSNTEAFF. Using reference TRBV28 and TRBJ1-1 for the parts outside the CDR3, the full variable domain is DVKVTQSSRYLVKRTGEKVFLECVQDMDHENMFWYRQDPGLGLRLIYFSYDVKMKEKGDIPEGYSVSREKKERFSLILESASTNQTSMYLCASADRSSNTEAFFGQGTRLTVV.

This clone was seen only a few times. This chain links TRBV7-2 with TRBJ2-7; 7 nucleotides line up with TRBD1. CDR3 length: 14 amino acids. Losses at the gene ends were 5 bases for V and 2 bases for J; bases not matched to a gene: 6. In germline, CDR1 is SGHTA, CDR2 FQGNSA. This chain's CDR3 is CASSARTGAYEQYF. The CDR3 DNA is TGTGCCAGCAGCGCCCGGACAGGAGCCTACGAGCAGTACTTC.

V and J are TRBV5-1 and TRBJ2-7; TRBD2 matches at 12 bases. V dropped 1 base and J dropped 2; count of bases not matched to a gene: 4. From germline, CDR1 is SGHRS and CDR2 YFSETQ. This CDR3 spans 16 amino acids. CDR3 sequence: CASSLTSGGPTYEQYF. Here the CDR3 DNA reads TGCGCCAGCAGCTTGACTAGCGGGGGGCCTACCTACGAGCAGTACTTC.

The chain links TRBV10-3 to TRBJ1-2; D is uncertain. Trimming pared 8 bases from V and 4 bases from J, leaving 11 bases between. Germline V gene sequence: CDR1 ENHRY, CDR2 SYGVKD. CDR3 length equals 12 residues. CDR3 DNA sequence: TGTGCCATCGGGGAGGAGGTCTATGGCTACACCTTC. It codes for CAIGEEVYGYTF.

This clone has a handful of counts. The chain is built from TRBV6-1 and TRBJ2-1; D might be TRBD1 (6 bases). This CDR3 region has 14 residues. Germline assignment: CDR1 MNHNS and CDR2 SASEGT. Deletions cut 11 bases from V and 0 bases from J, with 14 bases between. CDR3 amino acids: CAVLGQSSYNEQFF. The CDR3 DNA is TGTGCCGTCCTAGGACAGAGCTCCTACAATGAGCAGTTCTTC.

This clone appeared a few times. The CDR3 reads CASTLLTEAFF. CDR3 coding DNA: TGTGCCAGTACTCTGCTAACTGAAGCTTTCTTT. V gene TRBV19 combines with J gene TRBJ1-1; D gene unclear. Trimming took 7 bases from V and 5 from J, leaving 8 bases between them. CDR3 length equals 11 residues. Germline V gene lookup returns CDR1 LNHDA and CDR2 SQIVND (reference sequence).

This clone was recorded a few times. The chain carries TRBV28 and TRBJ1-5; D unclear. Looked up from germline, CDR1 is MDHEN and CDR2 is SYDVKM. V was clipped by 6 bases and J by 6 bases, with 15 bases between them. This CDR3 region has 14 residues. The CDR3 DNA sequence: TGTGCCAGCAGCGCCGGAGGGCATTCTCAGCCCCAGCATTTT. It encodes CASSAGGHSQPQHF.

To note about this clone: A much larger clone sits a single nucleotide away, making a read error possible. The chain joins TRBV18 to TRBJ2-4; 7 nucleotides line up with TRBD2. Germline V gives CDR1 KGHSH, CDR2 LQKENI. This CDR3 is 13 amino acids long. As DNA, the CDR3 is TGTGCCAACTCACCACCTGGGGGGGACATTCAGTACTTC. Protein: CANSPPGGDIQYF.

The chain has TRBV7-9 and TRBJ2-7; weak D call: TRBD1 (6 bases). Germline V gives CDR1 SEHNR, CDR2 FQNEAQ (reference sequence). The CDR3 is made up of 14 amino acids. V lost 5 bases and J 6 bases, leaving 17 bases between the germline ends. In DNA, the CDR3 is TGTGCCAGCAGCCCCGGTAACAGGGTTAGCGAGCAGTACTTC. Translation gives CASSPGNRVSEQYF.

This chain connects TRBV18 to TRBJ2-7, with D maybe TRBD2 (6 bases). The V end was cut by 6 bases, the J end by 7 bases, with 22 bases between. CDR1 and CDR2 from the germline V gene are KGHSH and LQKENI. The CDR3 consists of 15 residues. The CDR3 DNA reads TGTGCCAGCTCCCCTGACCGCCGGGAGCTCGTAGAGCAGTACTTC. This gives the protein CASSPDRRELVEQYF.

This clone appeared a few times. The genes are TRBV9 and TRBJ1-1; D might be TRBD1 (5 bases). The CDR3 has 14 amino acids. Deletions cut 4 bases from V and 1 base from J, with 11 bases between. Germline CDR1 SGDLS, CDR2 YYNGEE. The chain's CDR3 is CASSLIQENTEAFF. The CDR3, as DNA: TGTGCCAGCAGCCTGATACAGGAGAACACTGAAGCTTTCTTT. Based on the CDR3 plus reference TRBV9 and TRBJ1-1, the full variable domain is DSGVTQTPKHLITATGQRVTLRCSPRSGDLSVYWYQQSLDQGLQFLIQYYNGEERAKGNILERFSAQQFPDLHSELNLSSLELGDSALYFCASSLIQENTEAFFGQGTRLTVV.

The chain is built from TRBV10-3 and TRBJ1-1; 9 nucleotides line up with TRBD1. The CDR3 extends over 12 amino acids. J gave up 6 bases and V 10 bases, and 6 bases lay outside the gene matches. Germline V gene sequence: CDR1 ENHRY, CDR2 SYGVKD. CDR3 coding DNA: TGTGCCACCGGACAGGGGACGGCTGAAGCTTTCTTT. Translated, it gives CATGQGTAEAFF.

This clone has only a few counts. The V gene is TRBV5-1, the J gene TRBJ2-3; the match to TRBD2 covers 11 bases. Germline V CDR1 and CDR2: SGHRS, YFSETQ. Trimming took 7 bases from V and 1 from J; bases not matched to a gene: 8. The CDR3 is 16 residues long. The CDR3 here is CASQPLLAGGTDTQYF. CDR3 sequence (DNA): TGCGCCAGCCAACCCCTACTAGCGGGGGGCACAGATACGCAGTATTTT.

This clone was seen only a few times. This chain links TRBV19 with TRBJ2-1, with 7 nucleotides matching TRBD2. Trimming removed 7 bases from V and 7 bases from J; junction bases left unmatched: 4. The CDR3 is made up of 12 amino acids. Germline loops: CDR1 LNHDA, CDR2 SQIVND (reference sequence). This chain's CDR3 is CASMDGRNEQFF. Here the CDR3 DNA reads TGTGCCAGTATGGACGGGAGGAATGAGCAGTTCTTC.

This chain links TRBV10-3 with TRBJ2-2; the match to TRBD1 covers 11 bases. This CDR3 is 16 amino acids long. Unmatched junction bases numbered 10, after V lost 10 bases and J lost 3 bases. In germline, CDR1 is ENHRY, CDR2 SYGVKD. For the CDR3, the DNA is TGTGCCACCGAAACCGGGACAGGGGGATACACCGGGGAGCTGTTTTTT. Translation: CATETGTGGYTGELFF.

This clone was seen a handful of times. The chain uses TRBV29-1 and TRBJ2-1; possible D gene TRBD2, 5 bases. CDR3 length: 12 residues. V was shortened by 6 bases and J by 7 bases, with 13 bases between the two germline ends. Germline loops: CDR1 SQVTM, CDR2 ANQGSEA. The CDR3 here is CSVAAVKNEQFF. CDR3 in DNA: TGCAGCGTAGCGGCGGTAAAAAATGAGCAGTTCTTC.